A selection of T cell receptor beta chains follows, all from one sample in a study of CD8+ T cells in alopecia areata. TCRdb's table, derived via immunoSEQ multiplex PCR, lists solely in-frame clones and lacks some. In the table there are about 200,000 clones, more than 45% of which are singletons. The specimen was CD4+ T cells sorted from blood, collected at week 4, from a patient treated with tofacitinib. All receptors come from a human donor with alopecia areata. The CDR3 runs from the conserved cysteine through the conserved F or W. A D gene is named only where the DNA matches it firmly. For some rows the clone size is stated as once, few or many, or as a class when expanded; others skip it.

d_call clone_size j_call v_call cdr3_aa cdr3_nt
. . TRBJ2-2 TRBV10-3 CAIMRGDPGELFF TGTGCCATCATGAGGGGGGACCCCGGGGAGCTGTTTTTT
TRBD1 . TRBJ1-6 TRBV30 CARGTVGNSPLHF TGTGCCCGGGGGACAGTAGGAAATTCACCCCTCCACTTT
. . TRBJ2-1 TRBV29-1 CSVEVYKVYNEQFF TGCAGCGTTGAAGTTTATAAGGTGTACAATGAGCAGTTCTTC
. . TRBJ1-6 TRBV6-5 CASRPVVGYSPLHF TGTGCCAGCCGGCCTGTAGTGGGGTATTCACCCCTCCACTTT
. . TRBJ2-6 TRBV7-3 CASSLRGSGANVLTF TGTGCCAGCAGCTTAAGGGGGTCAGGGGCCAACGTCCTGACTTTC
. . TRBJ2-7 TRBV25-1 CASSDSAGSSYEQYF TGTGCCAGCAGCGACTCGGCAGGGAGCTCCTACGAGCAGTACTTC
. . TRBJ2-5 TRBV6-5 CASSYSSFTETQYF TGTGCCAGCAGTTACTCGAGTTTTACCGAGACCCAGTACTTC
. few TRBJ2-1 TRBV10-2 CASSEASYRGEQFF TGCGCCAGCAGTGAGGCCTCTTATAGGGGTGAGCAGTTCTTC
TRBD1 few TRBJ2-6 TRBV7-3 CASGDRGSGANVLTF TGTGCCAGCGGGGACAGGGGTTCTGGGGCCAACGTCCTGACTTTC
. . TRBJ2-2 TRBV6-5 CASSVSYEFRELFF TGTGCCAGCAGTGTCTCCTATGAGTTCCGGGAGCTGTTTTTT
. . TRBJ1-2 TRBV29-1 CSVGENINYGYTF TGCAGCGTTGGGGAGAACATTAACTATGGCTACACCTTC
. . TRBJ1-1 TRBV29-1 CSVGRLITGYTEAFF TGCAGCGTTGGACGTCTAATAACAGGATACACTGAAGCTTTCTTT
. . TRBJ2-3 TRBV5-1 CASSLGAADTQYF TGCGCCAGCAGCCTGGGGGCTGCAGATACGCAGTATTTT
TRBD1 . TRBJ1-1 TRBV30 CAWRLDRGTEAFF TGTGCCTGGAGACTAGACAGGGGCACTGAAGCTTTCTTT
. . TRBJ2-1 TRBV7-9 CASSSMREHGAEQFF TGTGCCAGCAGCTCGATGCGAGAACACGGGGCTGAGCAGTTCTTC
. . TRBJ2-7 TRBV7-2 CASSLDIYEQYF TGTGCCAGCAGCTTAGACATCTACGAGCAGTACTTC
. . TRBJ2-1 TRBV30 CAWSVRNEQFF TGTGCCTGGAGTGTCCGCAATGAGCAGTTCTTC
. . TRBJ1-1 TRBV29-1 CSSITGGTEAFF TGCAGCTCAATAACGGGGGGCACTGAAGCTTTCTTT